This T cell receptor (beta chain) stems from a study of T cells in Graves' hyperthyroidism and ophthalmopathy. Study results and caveats: Separation of ophthalmopathy from stable hyperthyroidism was achieved by a 13 V-J model. Among clonotypes expanded in thyroid above 0.001, most were also found in blood.

With regard to this clonotype: Its target is unknown. A much larger clone differs from this one at a single base, so this may be a read error.

The ends were cut back, 2 bases at V and 3 bases at J, with 10 bases in the middle. Per germline, CDR1 KGHSH and CDR2 LQKENI. CDR3 size: 14 residues. RNA transcripts gave rise to amplified TCR beta CDR3 regions. HTBI primers were the set used in a first-round RT-PCR of the TCR CDR3. One entry per CDR3 protein, called by TCRdb with MiXCR from the multiplex PCR reads. This sample has 45,000 or so distinct CDR3 sequences, with over 45% found just once. Disease duration under 2 months; hyperthyroidism patients were aged 18 to 65. Diagnoses rested on clinical symptoms, serum thyroxine and TRAb, thyroid ultrasound and orbital computed tomography.

The clonotype comes from a woman aged 50 to 60 with Graves' hyperthyroidism. Sample: peripheral blood or thyroid tissue (not recorded which). This chain joins TRBV18 and TRBJ1-2; no clear D gene. DNA of the CDR3: TGTGCCAGCTCACCAGGGCAGAGCGACTATGGCTACACCTTC. The encoded protein is CASSPGQSDYGYTF.